This T cell receptor beta chain came from a study of human T cells and chemical hapten exposure. In this sample, this clonotype turned up a few times. Looked up from germline, CDR1 is SQVTM and CDR2 is ANQGSEA. Trimming stripped 4 bases from V and 5 bases from J, with 9 bases between. CDR3 length: 11 residues. As to time point: patch test 1, 2 weeks after DPC sensitization. Described treatment: therapeutic diphenylcyclopropenone sensitization with weekly scalp DPC. TCRdb used MiXCR to reprocess the RACE reads, holding one entry per CDR3 protein. The repertoire holds tens of thousands of distinct CDR3 sequences, with roughly 10% as singletons.

The clonotype originates from a woman between 50 and 59 years old with alopecia areata. Some clones in this sample may be carry-over from other donors' samples. The sample in question was whole blood, obtained in connection with sensitization to the hapten diphenylcyclopropenone (DPC). This chain joins TRBV29-1 and TRBJ2-7; no firm D call. This chain's CDR3 is CSVGVSDEQYF. In nucleotides, the CDR3 is TGCAGCGTTGGGGTTTCGGACGAGCAGTACTTC.